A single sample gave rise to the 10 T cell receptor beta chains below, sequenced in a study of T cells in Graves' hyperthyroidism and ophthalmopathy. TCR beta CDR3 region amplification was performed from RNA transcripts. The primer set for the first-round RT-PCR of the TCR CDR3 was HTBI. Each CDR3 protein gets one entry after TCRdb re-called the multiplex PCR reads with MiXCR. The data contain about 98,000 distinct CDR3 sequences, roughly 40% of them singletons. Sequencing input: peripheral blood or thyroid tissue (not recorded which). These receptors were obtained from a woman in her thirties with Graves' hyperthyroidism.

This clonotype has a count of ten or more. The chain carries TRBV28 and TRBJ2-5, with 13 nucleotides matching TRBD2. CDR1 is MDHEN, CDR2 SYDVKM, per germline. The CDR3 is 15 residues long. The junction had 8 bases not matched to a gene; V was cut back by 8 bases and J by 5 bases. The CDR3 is CASRLAGGGRETQYF. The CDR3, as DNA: TGTGCCAGCCGACTAGCGGGAGGAGGGCGCGAGACCCAGTACTTC.

Here the CDR3 reads CASSEGETLAGGELFF. DNA for the CDR3: TGTGCCAGCAGTGAAGGGGAGACTCTAGCGGGAGGGGAGCTGTTTTTT. The rearrangement joins TRBV2 to TRBJ2-2; 9 nucleotides align to TRBD2. The CDR3 is 16 residues long. Germline V gives CDR1 SNHLY, CDR2 FYNNEI. With 1 base clipped from V and 8 bases from J, the junction kept 8 bases outside the gene matches.

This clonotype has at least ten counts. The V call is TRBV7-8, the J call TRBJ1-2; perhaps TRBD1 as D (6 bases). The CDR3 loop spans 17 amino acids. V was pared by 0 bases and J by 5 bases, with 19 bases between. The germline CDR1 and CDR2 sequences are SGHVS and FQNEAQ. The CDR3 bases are TGTGCCAGCAGCTTAGCTCTTAGGGACACGGAGGTGTATGGCTACACCTTC. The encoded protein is CASSLALRDTEVYGYTF.

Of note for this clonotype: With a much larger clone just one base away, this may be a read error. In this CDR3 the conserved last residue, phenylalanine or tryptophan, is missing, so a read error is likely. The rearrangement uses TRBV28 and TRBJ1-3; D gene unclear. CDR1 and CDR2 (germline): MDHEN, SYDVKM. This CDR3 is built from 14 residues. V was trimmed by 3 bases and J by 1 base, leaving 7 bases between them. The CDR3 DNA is TGTGCCAGCAGTTTTCCGGGATCTGGAAACACCATATATCTT. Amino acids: CASSFPGSGNTIYL.

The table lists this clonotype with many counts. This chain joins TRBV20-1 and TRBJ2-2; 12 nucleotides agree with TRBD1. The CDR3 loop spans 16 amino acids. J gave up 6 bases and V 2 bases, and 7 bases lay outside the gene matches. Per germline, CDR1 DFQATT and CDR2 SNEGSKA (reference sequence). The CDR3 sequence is CSARRWGQGASGELFF. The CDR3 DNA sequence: TGCAGTGCTAGACGGTGGGGACAGGGGGCCTCCGGGGAGCTGTTTTTT.

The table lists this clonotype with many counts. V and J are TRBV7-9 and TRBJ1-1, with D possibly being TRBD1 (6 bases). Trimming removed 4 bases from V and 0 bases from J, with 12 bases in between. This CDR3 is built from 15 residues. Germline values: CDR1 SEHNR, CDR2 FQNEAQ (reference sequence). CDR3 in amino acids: CASSWTRGLNTEAFF. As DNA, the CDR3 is TGTGCCAGCAGCTGGACCAGGGGACTGAACACTGAAGCTTTCTTT.

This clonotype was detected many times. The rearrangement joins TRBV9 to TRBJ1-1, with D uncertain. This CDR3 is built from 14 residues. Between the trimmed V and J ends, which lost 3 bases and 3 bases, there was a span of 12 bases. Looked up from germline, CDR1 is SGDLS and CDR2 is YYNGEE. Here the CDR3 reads CASSEGLADTEAFF. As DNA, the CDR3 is TGTGCCAGCAGCGAGGGATTAGCGGACACTGAAGCTTTCTTT.

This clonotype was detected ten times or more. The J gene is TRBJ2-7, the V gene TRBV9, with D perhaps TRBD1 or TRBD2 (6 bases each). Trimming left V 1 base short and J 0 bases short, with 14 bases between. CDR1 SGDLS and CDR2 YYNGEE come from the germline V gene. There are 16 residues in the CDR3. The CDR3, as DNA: TGTGCCAGCAGCGTAAGAATAGGGGGGAGCTCCTACGAGCAGTACTTC. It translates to CASSVRIGGSSYEQYF.

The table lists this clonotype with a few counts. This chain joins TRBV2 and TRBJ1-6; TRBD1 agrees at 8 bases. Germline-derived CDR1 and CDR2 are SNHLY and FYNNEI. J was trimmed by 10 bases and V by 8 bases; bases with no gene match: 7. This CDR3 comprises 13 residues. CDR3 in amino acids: CASVAGGRSPLHF. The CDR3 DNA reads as TGTGCCAGCGTGGCAGGGGGCCGATCACCCCTCCACTTT.

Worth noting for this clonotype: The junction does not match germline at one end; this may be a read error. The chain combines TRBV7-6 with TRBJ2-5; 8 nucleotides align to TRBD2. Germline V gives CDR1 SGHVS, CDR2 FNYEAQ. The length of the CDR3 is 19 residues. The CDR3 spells CASSPMGWGAGVLQGTQHF. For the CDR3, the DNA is TGTGCCAGCAGCCCAATGGGGTGGGGAGCGGGAGTTTTGCAAGGGACCCAGCACTTC.